Below, one T cell receptor (beta chain) is given with its context. This specimen comes from a study of blood T cell repertoires in COVID-19. Across the whole study: Donors in the United States, Italy and Spain gave samples during acute or convalescent COVID-19.

In the original processing: Using reference gene primer amplification, nucleated cell counts were estimated. Produced via immunoSEQ multiplex PCR; TCRdb's table is partial and in-frame only. V, J and clone size reflect that table, while D and trimming were determined from the DNA. The sample has a few hundred thousand clones; over 80% are singletons. With 0 bases removed from V and 5 bases from J, the gap between germline ends came to 11 bases. The CDR3 is made up of 15 amino acids. Germline V gene data show CDR1 as PRHDT and CDR2 as FYEKMQ (reference sequence). The chain uses TRBV13 and TRBJ1-5, with a weak D call TRBD1 (6 bases). The clonotype originates from a woman in her late teens or twenties who had recovered from COVID-19. Sequencing was performed on PBMCs or T cells enriched from blood (not recorded which). In DNA, the CDR3 is TGTGCCAGCAGCTTAGGAAGCAGGGGAGATCAGCCCCAGCATTTT. Its protein is CASSLGSRGDQPQHF.